These 11 T cell receptor beta chains were sequenced from one sample in a study of T cells in Graves' hyperthyroidism and ophthalmopathy. Amplification yielded TCR beta CDR3 regions, with RNA transcripts as the source. First-round RT-PCR of the TCR CDR3 relied on the HTBI primer set. TCRdb passed the multiplex PCR reads through MiXCR, listing each CDR3 protein once. The table lists 150,000 to 200,000 distinct CDR3 sequences, about 17% of them singletons. The sample was blood. The source is a woman aged 45-59 years with Graves' hyperthyroidism.

This clonotype was counted ten times or more. The chain couples TRBV7-8 to TRBJ2-5; D is unresolved. The CDR3 is 15 amino acids. Germline lookup yields CDR1 SGHVS and CDR2 FQNEAQ. V was pared by 0 bases and J by 9 bases, with 17 bases between. CDR3 DNA sequence: TGTGCCAGCAGCTTAGCCCAGACTGTATTAGGGTCCCAGTACTTC. Residues: CASSLAQTVLGSQYF.

This sequence joins TRBV11-1 and TRBJ2-5; TRBD1 agrees at 7 bases. The trim removed 5 bases at V and 0 bases at J, leaving 3 bases unmatched. This CDR3 region has 14 residues. The germline CDR1 and CDR2 sequences are SGHAT and FQDESV (reference sequence). The CDR3 bases are TGTGCCAGCAGCCGGGACAGAGACCAAGAGACCCAGTACTTC. It translates to CASSRDRDQETQYF.

This clonotype occurred many times. The chain has TRBV6-1 and TRBJ1-1, with unresolved D. Germline CDR1 reads MNHNS; CDR2 reads SASEGT. The CDR3 totals 12 residues. V lost 5 bases and J 1 base, leaving 5 bases between the germline ends. The DNA for the CDR3 is TGTGCCAGCAGTCCGACGAACACTGAAGCTTTCTTT. It translates to CASSPTNTEAFF.

This clonotype was seen many times. The rearrangement joins TRBV6-1 to TRBJ2-7; a possible D gene is TRBD1 (6 bases). V was trimmed by 5 bases and J by 0 bases, leaving 14 bases between them. In germline, CDR1 is MNHNS, CDR2 SASEGT. The CDR3 sequence is 15 residues long. CDR3 protein: CASSPYRDISYEQYF. The CDR3 DNA sequence: TGTGCCAGCAGTCCTTACAGGGACATCTCCTACGAGCAGTACTTC.

There are many counts of this clonotype. The J gene is TRBJ2-1, the V gene TRBV2; 12 nucleotides agree with TRBD2. CDR1 and CDR2 from the germline V gene are SNHLY and FYNNEI. CDR3 length equals 16 residues. J was trimmed by 4 bases and V by 8 bases; bases with no gene match: 9. In DNA form, the CDR3 reads TGTGCCAGCTCAACAGGACTAGCGGGGACGTACAATGAGCAGTTCTTC. This translates into CASSTGLAGTYNEQFF.

This clonotype was seen at least ten times. V is TRBV24-1 and J is TRBJ2-3; D may be TRBD1 (6 bases). This CDR3 comprises 15 residues. Germline V lookup: CDR1 KGHDR, CDR2 SFDVKD. The V gene lost 2 bases and the J gene lost 3 bases, with 11 bases spanning the gap. The CDR3 DNA reads as TGTGCCACCAGTGATTCTAGGGGGAGAACAGATACGCAGTATTTT. Its protein product is CATSDSRGRTDTQYF.

In DNA form, the CDR3 reads TGTGCCAGCAGTCGAATGACAGGGACCTCTGGCTACACCTTC. Its protein is CASSRMTGTSGYTF. The chain recombines TRBV25-1 with TRBJ1-2, with 7 positions matching TRBD1. J gave up 7 bases and V 5 bases, and 10 bases lay outside the gene matches. There are 14 residues in the CDR3. Germline loops: CDR1 MGHDK, CDR2 SYGVNS.

This clonotype was seen at least ten times. The V gene is TRBV29-1, the J gene TRBJ1-1; tentatively, D is TRBD1 (6 bases). Trimming pared 5 bases from V and 1 base from J, leaving 17 bases between. Germline loops: CDR1 SQVTM, CDR2 ANQGSEA. The CDR3 is 15 residues long. The CDR3 protein is CSVCRDNHPNTEAFF. The CDR3, as DNA: TGCAGCGTTTGCAGGGACAACCACCCGAACACTGAAGCTTTCTTT.

This clonotype was observed at least ten times. This chain connects TRBV13 to TRBJ2-3; 11 bases are shared with TRBD1. The germline gives CDR1 PRHDT, CDR2 FYEKMQ (reference sequence). The CDR3 contains 16 residues. The ends lost 5 bases at V and 3 bases at J; junction bases unmatched: 7. The CDR3 coding sequence is TGTGCCAGCAGCCCTGGGACAGGGGGTTGGACAGATACGCAGTATTTT. Its translation is CASSPGTGGWTDTQYF.

V gene TRBV6-2 or TRBV6-3 combines with J gene TRBJ1-6, with a tentative D call TRBD1 (5 bases). Between the trimmed V and J ends, which lost 6 bases and 2 bases, there was a span of 17 bases. The germline V gene has CDR1 MNHEY and CDR2 SVGEGT. The CDR3 consists of 17 residues. CDR3 in DNA: TGTGCCAGCAGCCACGGTAGGGGCAGGACCTATAATTCACCCCTCCACTTT. Its translation is CASSHGRGRTYNSPLHF.

This clonotype was recorded at least ten times. The rearrangement uses TRBV5-1 and TRBJ1-1, with D possibly matching TRBD1 (5 bases). The CDR3 runs to 14 residues. Trimming stripped 6 bases from V and 1 base from J, with 13 bases between. Germline V CDR1 and CDR2: SGHRS, YFSETQ. CDR3 region: CASTPGAANTEAFF. Written as DNA, the CDR3 is TGCGCCAGCACCCCCGGGGCAGCGAACACTGAAGCTTTCTTT.